This TCR beta chain stems from a study of PD-1 blockade in classical Hodgkin lymphoma (dated by TCRdb to the early 2020s). Notes on the research overall: Nivolumab dosing was 3 mg/kg intravenously every 2 weeks, continuing until either disease progression or unacceptable toxicity. The study used TCR beta sequencing and CyTOF to define a peripheral blood immune signature of response to PD-1 blockade in classical Hodgkin lymphoma. Study-level results and caveats: CD4+ but not CD8+ TCR diversity rose significantly by C4D1 (p=0.0027 vs p=0.16), most apparent in complete responders (p=0.02). Trial patients achieving complete response had baseline diversity similar to newly diagnosed patients, whereas partial responders and progressors had significantly lower diversity. Only a single clinical trial cohort was studied, and what caused the repertoire differences, possibly disease activity or prior therapy, remained undefined. Baseline TCR diversity was reported to be lower in newly diagnosed patients than in healthy donors, and even lower in relapsed/refractory patients. Patients starting nivolumab less than 1 year after ASCT had lower diversity and were excluded from later analyses to avoid confounding by immune reconstitution.

About this clone itself: Its binding antigen is unknown. One base away there is no much larger clone; base qualities are not given.

The meaning of the sample's time point label: cycle 4 day 1 (C4D1), after around six weeks of nivolumab. Every trial patient had relapsed following autologous stem cell transplantation, and prior brentuximab vedotin exposure was what differed among cohorts A, B and C. The trial cohort comprised 56 patients with relapsed/refractory classical Hodgkin lymphoma whose best overall responses were complete response, partial response or progressive disease. Trial patients were treated with single-agent nivolumab in the multi-cohort phase II CheckMate 205 trial. An independent review committee assessed best overall response by applying the 2007 International Working Group response criteria. PBMCs from the trial were collected at three points: immediately before nivolumab initiation (C1D1), and during therapy at cycle 2 day 1 and cycle 4 day 1. Peripheral blood was collected in 8 mL Vacutainer Cell Preparation Tubes, from which PBMCs were isolated by centrifugation and then cryopreserved.

Genomic DNA was extracted with the Qiagen DNeasy kit from unsorted PBMCs and from negatively selected CD4+ and CD8+ fractions. TCR beta CDR3 regions were amplified by immunoSEQ multiplex PCR using primers annealing to V and J segments. A synthetic immune receptor repertoire was used to minimize amplification bias, and any remaining bias was removed computationally after sequencing. Turning to the authors' computational methods: Repertoire diversity was quantified as the Shannon entropy index using custom Python scripts. The unsorted, CD4+ and CD8+ repertoires were each analyzed separately, with the exception of combined analyses, where CD4+ and CD8+ sequences were merged in silico. Clonal expansion was defined as a frequency increase of at least 2-fold after treatment compared with C1D1, and clones undetected at baseline were assigned a pseudocount of 0.5. Singleton clones were defined as clones with 0 or 1 copy at C1D1, and non-singleton clones were defined as clones with 2 or more copies. Clones expanded in unsorted samples were annotated as CD4+, CD8+ or unknown by matching protein sequences in sorted samples from the same patient. Wilcoxon tests on paired samples were used to test changes in diversity from C1D1 to C4D1. The table comes from immuneACCESS by way of TCRdb, which keeps in-frame sequences with V and J called. Part of the clones is missing from these tables; in studies checked, under half for an unresolved V gene and the rest for unknown reasons. The V and J calls and clone size were taken over from that table, and D and trimming were inferred from the DNA. The sample has some 95,000 clones on record, less than 95% of them singletons. Approximately 2.9% of the sample goes to the ten largest clones.

This TCR came from a human donor with classical Hodgkin lymphoma. Sequenced here: peripheral blood mononuclear cells (PBMCs), sampled before the fourth cycle of nivolumab.

The CDR3 protein: CASSLAPIRQSIYGYTF. The base sequence is TGCGCCAGCAGCTTGGCCCCAATACGACAGTCAATCTATGGCTACACCTTC. The chain employs TRBV5-1 and TRBJ1-2; a weak D assignment points to TRBD1 (5 bases agree). The trim is 0 bases for V and 4 bases for J, with a gap of 19 bases between the germline ends. Based on the germline V gene, the CDR1 and CDR2 sequences are SGHRS and YFSETQ. The CDR3 has 17 amino acids, counting the end cysteine and phenylalanine. Only the CDR3 DNA stays, 51 bases, in frame from base 1. Extended through the reference TRBV5-1 and TRBJ1-2 proteins, this CDR3 yields the full variable domain: KAGVTQTPRYLIKTRGQQVTLSCSPISGHRSVSWYQQTPGQGLQFLFEYFSETQRNKGNFPGRFSGRQFSNSRSEMNVSTLELGDSALYLCASSLAPIRQSIYGYTFGSGTRLTVV.